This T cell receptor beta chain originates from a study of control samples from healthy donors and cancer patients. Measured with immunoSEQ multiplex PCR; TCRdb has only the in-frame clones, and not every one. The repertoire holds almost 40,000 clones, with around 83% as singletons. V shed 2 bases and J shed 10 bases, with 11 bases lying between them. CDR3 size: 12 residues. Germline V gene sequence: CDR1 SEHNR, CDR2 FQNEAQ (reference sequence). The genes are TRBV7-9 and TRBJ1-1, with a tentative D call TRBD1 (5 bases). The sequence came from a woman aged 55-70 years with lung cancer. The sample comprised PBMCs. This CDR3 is CASSLIRAGAFF. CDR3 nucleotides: TGTGCCAGCAGCTTAATCAGGGCTGGAGCTTTCTTT.